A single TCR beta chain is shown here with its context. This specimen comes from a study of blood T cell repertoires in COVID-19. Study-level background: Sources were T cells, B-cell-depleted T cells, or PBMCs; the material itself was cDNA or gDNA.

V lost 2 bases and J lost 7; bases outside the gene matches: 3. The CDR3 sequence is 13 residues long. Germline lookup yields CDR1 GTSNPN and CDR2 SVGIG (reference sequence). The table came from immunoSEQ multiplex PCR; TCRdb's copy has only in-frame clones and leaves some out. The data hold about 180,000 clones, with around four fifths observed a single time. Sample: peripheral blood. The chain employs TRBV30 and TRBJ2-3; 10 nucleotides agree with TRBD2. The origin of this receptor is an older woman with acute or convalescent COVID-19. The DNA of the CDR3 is TGTGCCTGGAGTTCGGGACTAGCGAATACGCAGTATTTT. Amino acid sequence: CAWSSGLANTQYF. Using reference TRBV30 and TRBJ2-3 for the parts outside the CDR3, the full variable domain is SQTIHQWPATLVQPVGSPLSLECTVEGTSNPNLYWYRQAAGRGLQLLFYSVGIGQISSEVPQNLSASRPQDRQFILSSKKLLLSDSGFYLCAWSSGLANTQYFGPGTRLTVL.